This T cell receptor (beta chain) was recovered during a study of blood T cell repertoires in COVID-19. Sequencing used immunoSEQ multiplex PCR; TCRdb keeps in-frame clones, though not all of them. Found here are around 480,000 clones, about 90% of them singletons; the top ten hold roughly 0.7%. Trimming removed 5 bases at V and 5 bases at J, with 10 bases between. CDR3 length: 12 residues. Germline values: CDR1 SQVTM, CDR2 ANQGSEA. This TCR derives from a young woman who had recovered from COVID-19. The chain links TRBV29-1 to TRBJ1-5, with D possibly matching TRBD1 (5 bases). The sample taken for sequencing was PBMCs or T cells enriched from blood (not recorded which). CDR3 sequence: CSVWGEDQPQHF. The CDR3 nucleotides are TGCAGCGTTTGGGGGGAGGATCAGCCCCAGCATTTT.